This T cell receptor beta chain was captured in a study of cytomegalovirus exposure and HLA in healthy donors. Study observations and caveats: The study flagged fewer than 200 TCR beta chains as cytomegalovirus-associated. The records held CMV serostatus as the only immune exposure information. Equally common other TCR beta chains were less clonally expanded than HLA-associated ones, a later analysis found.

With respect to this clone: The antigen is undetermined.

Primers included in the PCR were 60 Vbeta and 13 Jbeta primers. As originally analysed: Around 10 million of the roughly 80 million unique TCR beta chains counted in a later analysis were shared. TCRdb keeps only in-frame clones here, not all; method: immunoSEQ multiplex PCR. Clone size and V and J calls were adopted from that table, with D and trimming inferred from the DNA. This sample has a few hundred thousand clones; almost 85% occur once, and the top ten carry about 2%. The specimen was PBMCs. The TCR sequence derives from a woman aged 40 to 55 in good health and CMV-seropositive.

The CDR3: CASSLYGPTGPEQYF. CDR3 sequence (DNA): TGTGCCAGCAGTTTATACGGCCCCACAGGCCCCGAGCAGTACTTC. The chain employs TRBV27 and TRBJ2-7; TRBD1 might be the D (5 bases). Trimming left V 1 base short and J 6 bases short, with 16 bases between. There are 15 residues in the CDR3. Germline V gives CDR1 MNHEY, CDR2 SMNVEV (reference sequence).